This T cell receptor (beta chain) was recovered during a study of T-cell memory formation after mild COVID-19. General study findings and limits: Some clones that responded were present in memory (sampled pre-infection), which suggests cross-reactive memory joined. CD4+ contracting clones lay mainly in CM and EM, CD8+ ones in EMRA.

MiXCR was run by TCRdb on the 5' RACE reads, yielding one entry per CDR3 protein. This table has around 200,000 distinct CDR3 sequences, over 20% appearing once. This CDR3 has 13 amino acids. Germline V gene lookup returns CDR1 SGDLS and CDR2 YYNGEE. The V gene lost 0 bases and the J gene lost 4 bases, with 7 bases spanning the gap. A note on this clonotype: What it binds is not known.

The clonotype comes from an adult woman who had mild COVID-19 (a few samples of this study predate the infection). Cell type and time point are not known. This rearrangement joins TRBV9 to TRBJ1-2; no definite D call. Sequences were obtained from PBMCs or a T cell subset sorted from them (not recorded which). The CDR3 coding sequence is TGTGCCAGCAGCGTAGGCCCCGCCTATGGCTACACCTTC. Encoded protein: CASSVGPAYGYTF.